The 8 T cell receptor beta chains listed next were all sequenced from one sample in a study of T cells after yellow fever vaccination. MiXCR, run by TCRdb on the 5' RACE reads, gives a single entry per CDR3 protein. Altogether some 250,000 distinct CDR3 sequences are present, 6.9% being singletons, with the ten largest covering approximately 0.84%. The sample in question was CD4+ T cells sorted from PBMCs, obtained 15 days after the yellow fever booster vaccination. These receptor sequences come from a man between 25 and 39 years old who received the YFV17D yellow fever vaccine.

This clonotype was seen many times. This chain links TRBV20-1 with TRBJ2-7; maybe TRBD1 (6 bases). CDR1 is DFQATT, CDR2 SNEGSKA, per germline (reference sequence). This CDR3 comprises 12 residues. V lost 3 bases to trimming and J lost 3 bases, with 9 bases between them. This CDR3 reads CSASGTHYEQYF. CDR3 bases: TGCAGTGCTAGTGGGACACACTACGAGCAGTACTTC.

This clonotype came up a few times. The chain recombines TRBV5-1 with TRBJ2-1; perhaps D is TRBD1 or TRBD2 (5 bases each). The V gene lost 7 bases and the J gene lost 2 bases, with 10 bases spanning the gap. Germline V lookup: CDR1 SGHRS, CDR2 YFSETQ. CDR3 length: 13 residues. CDR3 sequence (DNA): TGCGCCAGCGGGACCGAGACCTACAATGAGCAGTTCTTC. Protein sequence: CASGTETYNEQFF.

This clonotype appeared a few times. V gene TRBV14 combines with J gene TRBJ2-1; 10 bases agree with TRBD2. After removal of 4 bases from V and 5 bases from J, the junction contained 11 bases not matched to a gene. This CDR3 is built from 17 residues. Germline V gene data show CDR1 as SGHDN and CDR2 as FVKESK. CDR3 DNA: TGTGCCAGCAGCCTTTATCGGACTAGCGGTTCCCACAATGAGCAGTTCTTC. This codes for CASSLYRTSGSHNEQFF.

V usage is TRBV7-2 and J usage is TRBJ2-7; TRBD2 matches 9 bases. This CDR3 spans 17 amino acids. The germline V gene encodes CDR1 SGHTA and CDR2 FQGNSA. Germline trimming cut 1 base from V and 3 bases from J; bases unmatched to any gene: 10. The CDR3 loop is CASSLGVREGLRYEQYF. In DNA form, the CDR3 reads TGTGCCAGCAGCTTAGGAGTGCGGGAGGGACTCCGCTACGAGCAGTACTTC.

This clonotype was recorded a few times. This chain joins TRBV3-1 and TRBJ2-3; D perhaps matches TRBD2 (5 bases). The CDR3 sequence is 14 residues long. V was shortened by 3 bases and J by 4 bases, with 11 bases between the two germline ends. The germline V gene has CDR1 LGHDT and CDR2 YNNKEL (reference sequence). The CDR3 protein is CASSQKIGADTQYF. The CDR3 DNA follows: TGTGCCAGCAGCCAGAAGATCGGGGCAGATACGCAGTATTTT.

This clonotype was detected a few times. This sequence joins TRBV20-1 and TRBJ1-2; no definite D call. CDR3 length: 11 residues. V was pared by 1 base and J by 5 bases, with 5 bases between. Germline V CDR1 and CDR2: DFQATT, SNEGSKA (reference sequence). CDR3 residues: CSARGGYGYTF. CDR3 nucleotides: TGCAGTGCTAGAGGAGGATATGGCTACACCTTC.

The genes are TRBV12-3 or TRBV12-4 and TRBJ2-7; tentative D call: TRBD2 (5 bases). Between the trimmed V and J ends, which lost 2 bases and 3 bases, there was a span of 11 bases. The CDR3 extends over 14 amino acids. CDR3 nucleotide sequence: TGTGCCAGCAGTTTAAGCGGACGGCACTACGAGCAGTACTTC. Its protein product is CASSLSGRHYEQYF.

This clonotype was recorded many times. J is TRBJ2-1 and V is TRBV5-6, with D possibly being TRBD2 (5 bases). Germline V lookup: CDR1 SGHDT, CDR2 YYEEEE. With 4 bases removed from V and 10 bases from J, the gap between germline ends came to 12 bases. The CDR3 is 12 residues long. The CDR3 is CASSITRGEQFF. The CDR3 coding sequence is TGTGCCAGCAGCATTACCCGCGGGGAGCAGTTCTTC.